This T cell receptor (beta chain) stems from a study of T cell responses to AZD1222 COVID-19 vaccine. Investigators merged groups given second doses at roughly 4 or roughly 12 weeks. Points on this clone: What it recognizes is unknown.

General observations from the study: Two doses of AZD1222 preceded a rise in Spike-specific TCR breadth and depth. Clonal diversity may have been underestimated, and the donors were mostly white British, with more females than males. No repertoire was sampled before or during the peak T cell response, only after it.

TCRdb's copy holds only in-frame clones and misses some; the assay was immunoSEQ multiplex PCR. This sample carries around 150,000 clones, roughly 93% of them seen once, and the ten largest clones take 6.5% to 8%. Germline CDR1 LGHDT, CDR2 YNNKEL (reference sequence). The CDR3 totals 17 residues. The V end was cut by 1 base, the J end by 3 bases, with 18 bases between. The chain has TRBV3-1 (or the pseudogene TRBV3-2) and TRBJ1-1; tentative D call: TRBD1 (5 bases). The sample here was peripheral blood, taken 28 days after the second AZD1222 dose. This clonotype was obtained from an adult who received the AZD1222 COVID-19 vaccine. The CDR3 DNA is TGTGCCAGCAGCCAAGCCTTAGATTTGACAGTCGACACTGAAGCTTTCTTT. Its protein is CASSQALDLTVDTEAFF.